This TCR beta chain was recovered during a study of cytomegalovirus exposure and HLA in healthy donors. General study findings and limits: Earlier results showed most TCR beta V segments being productive about 90% or about 30% of the time.

V shed 0 bases and J 2 bases; nucleotides not matched to a gene: 2. The CDR3 runs to 15 residues. Germline-derived CDR1 and CDR2 are MNHEY and SMNVEV (reference sequence). A word on this clone: Antigen unknown.

The PCR contained 60 Vbeta and 13 Jbeta primers. TCRdb keeps only in-frame clones here, not all; method: immunoSEQ multiplex PCR. This repertoire shows 100,000 to 150,000 clones, 65% to 80% found once; its top ten account for roughly 3.1%. The chain has TRBV27 and TRBJ2-7; 9 bases are shared with TRBD1. The clonotype comes from a young man in good health and CMV-seronegative. The sample comprised PBMCs. The CDR3 spells CASSLSGQGTYEQYF. CDR3 coding DNA: TGTGCCAGCAGTTTATCCGGACAGGGGACCTACGAGCAGTACTTC.